This T cell receptor (beta chain) was found in a study of T-cell reconstitution after alpha-beta-depleted transplantation in children. The TCRbeta library was prepared with unique molecular identifiers. TCRdb called the PCR reads again in MiXCR, with one record for every CDR3 protein. Among 170,000 or so distinct CDR3 sequences listed, approximately 6.6% were seen once. This clonotype was seen many times. CDR1 SGHRS and CDR2 YFSETQ come from the germline V gene. The V end was cut by 6 bases, the J end by 2 bases, with 25 bases between. There are 18 residues in the CDR3. The rearrangement joins TRBV5-1 to TRBJ2-3, with D possibly being TRBD1 (6 bases). The sample in question was PBMCs from the stem cell graft donor, obtained from the stem cell graft. This receptor was taken from a human donor who donated a stem cell graft to a child with Wiskott-Aldrich syndrome. The DNA of the CDR3 is TGCGCCAGCACACCAAACAGGGCTCCACGAGGCTACACAGATACGCAGTATTTT. Translating gives CASTPNRAPRGYTDTQYF.